This T cell receptor (beta chain) was sequenced during a study of blood T cell repertoires in COVID-19. Study context: The samples span acute and convalescent COVID-19 from the United States, Italy and Spain. PBMCs, B-cell-depleted T cells, or T cells provided the cDNA or gDNA that made up the material.

Study processing details: Amplifying reference gene primers gave estimates of nucleated cell counts. The assay was immunoSEQ multiplex PCR, and TCRdb's table has in-frame clones only and misses some. V and J calls and clone size follow that table, whereas D and trimming were derived from the DNA. The sample holds tens of thousands of clones; around 74% are singletons and the top ten take 2% to 3%. The CDR3 is 11 amino acids. This receptor was identified in a human donor with acute or convalescent COVID-19. The donor label of this sample is uncertain. Sequencing used peripheral blood. The chain has TRBV21-1 and TRBJ2-7; the tabulated D call, TRBD2, remains unverified against the DNA. TRBV21-1 is marked as a pseudogene. The CDR3 DNA is TGTGCCAGCACTAACTCCTACGAGCAGTACTTC. The encoded protein is CASTNSYEQYF.